This T cell receptor (beta chain) was observed in a study of T cells in tuberculosis. In the study overall: IGRA-negative adolescents, IGRA-positive adolescents with latent tuberculosis and adults with active tuberculosis formed this South African cohort.

TCRdb keeps only in-frame clones here, not all; method: immunoSEQ multiplex PCR. The repertoire has some 25,000 clones, 95% to 96% of them found once; the top ten carry 9.4%. Germline V gene lookup returns CDR1 LNHDA and CDR2 SQIVND (reference sequence). The V end lost 4 bases, the J end lost 0 bases, and 13 bases lay between the germline ends. The CDR3 contains 15 residues. Findings of the study overall: A GMM-specific repertoire classifier reached 80% to 90% accuracy, AUROC approximately 0.9. Smaller alpha distances in active tuberculosis partly reflected shorter CDR3-alpha lengths.

Worth noting for this clone: Its antigen remains unknown.

The chain couples TRBV19 to TRBJ2-7; D might be TRBD1 (6 bases). Sequencing was performed on PBMCs. The receptor comes from a donor aged 10-29 years with latent tuberculosis or without tuberculosis infection. DNA of the CDR3: TGTGCCAGTAGTACAACAGGGCTGAGCTCCTACGAGCAGTACTTC. It translates to CASSTTGLSSYEQYF.